The subject of this entry is one T cell receptor (beta chain). The CDR3 has 16 amino acids. Germline V gene sequence: CDR1 SGDLS, CDR2 YYNGEE. Trimming took 4 bases from V and 0 from J, leaving 15 bases between them. TCRdb ran MiXCR on the RT-PCR reads and lists one entry per CDR3 protein. In the table there are about 540,000 distinct CDR3 sequences, approximately 22% of which are singletons. This record belongs to a study of response to subunit inactivated influenza vaccine. The same data also went into a second study, on T cells expressing NK-cell markers. From that report: The cDNA for TCR beta came from 5'RACE template switching with UMIs. Eight donors were sequenced, of whom seven were HCMV-seropositive, while the remaining one was HCMV-seronegative.

The receptor's source is a man in his forties or fifties who received an inactivated influenza vaccine. The sequenced sample was CD4+ T cells sorted from PBMCs, obtained 11 to 12 days after vaccination. The V call is TRBV9, the J call TRBJ2-3, with D possibly being TRBD2 (6 bases). In DNA, the CDR3 is TGTGCCAGCAGCCCGCGGGGACTTCCTAGCACAGATACGCAGTATTTT. Protein product: CASSPRGLPSTDTQYF.